Below are 9 T cell receptor beta chains sequenced from a single sample in a study of cytomegalovirus exposure and HLA in healthy donors. PCR employed 60 Vbeta and 13 Jbeta primers. Only in-frame clones appear in the TCRdb table, and some are missing; sequencing was by immunoSEQ multiplex PCR. Of about 150,000 clones in the sample, approximately 80% were seen once. The source material was PBMCs. The receptors were gathered from a woman aged 40-49 years in good health and CMV-seronegative.

This chain uses TRBV5-1 with TRBJ1-1, with D maybe TRBD1 (6 bases). Germline V gene lookup returns CDR1 SGHRS and CDR2 YFSETQ. The germline V and J ends were trimmed by 4 bases and 2 bases, with 12 bases remaining between them. The CDR3 is 14 residues long. CDR3 bases: TGCGCCAGCAGCCAACGACAGGACAACACTGAAGCTTTCTTT. Amino acid sequence: CASSQRQDNTEAFF.

V gene TRBV10-2 combines with J gene TRBJ2-7, with 7 bases identical to TRBD1. The V gene's germline CDR1 is WSHSY and CDR2 SAAADI. The CDR3 loop spans 15 amino acids. The J segment lost 5 bases and the V segment lost 0 bases, leaving 7 bases of the junction unmatched. The DNA for the CDR3 is TGCGCCAGCAGTGAGTCAAGGACAGGTGGAAACGAGCAGTACTTC. Protein product: CASSESRTGGNEQYF.

The V gene is TRBV30, the J gene TRBJ1-6, with D possibly TRBD1 on 6 matching bases. The germline CDR1 and CDR2 sequences are GTSNPN and SVGIG (reference sequence). Trimming cost V 6 bases and J 6 bases, with 12 bases left between them. The CDR3 loop spans 13 amino acids. The CDR3 is CACRRDTNSPLHF. CDR3 in DNA: TGTGCCTGCCGCCGGGACACTAATTCACCCCTCCACTTT.

The chain combines TRBV5-1 with TRBJ1-2; 7 bases map to TRBD1. Germline V gene sequence: CDR1 SGHRS, CDR2 YFSETQ. This CDR3 contains 19 residues. The V gene end was trimmed by 5 bases and the J gene end by 1 base; junction bases not matched to a gene: 20. The CDR3 loop is CASSQKLGTEPHFNYGYTF. The CDR3 DNA reads TGCGCCAGCAGTCAAAAGCTTGGGACAGAGCCTCATTTTAACTATGGCTACACCTTC.

This rearrangement joins TRBV28 to TRBJ1-2; no clear D gene. The CDR3 length is 15 residues. Germline CDR1 and CDR2: MDHEN and SYDVKM. The V end lost 6 bases, the J end lost 4 bases, and 18 bases lay between the germline ends. The CDR3 DNA is TGTGCCAGCAGCCAATCGGCGGGATTTGCCTATGGCTACACCTTC. Amino acid sequence: CASSQSAGFAYGYTF.

The J gene is TRBJ2-5, the V gene TRBV29-1, with 10 nucleotides matching TRBD1. Trimming at V came to 4 bases and at J to 5 bases, leaving 10 bases not matched to a gene. The germline V gene has CDR1 SQVTM and CDR2 ANQGSEA. The CDR3 consists of 15 residues. For the CDR3, the DNA is TGCAGCGTTGCTCAGACAGGGGGCTTTATGGAGACCCAGTACTTC. This translates into CSVAQTGGFMETQYF.

V and J are TRBV6-6 and TRBJ2-2; 7 positions agree with TRBD1. After removal of 6 bases from V and 5 bases from J, the junction contained 3 bases not matched to a gene. In germline, CDR1 is MNHNY, CDR2 SVGAGI (reference sequence). The CDR3 contains 13 residues. This CDR3 is CASRSQGTGELFF. CDR3 in DNA: TGTGCCAGCAGATCACAGGGGACCGGGGAGCTGTTTTTT.

CDR3: CASSFAGARGYTF. CDR3 sequence (DNA): TGTGCCAGCAGCTTTGCGGGGGCGCGTGGCTACACCTTC. The rearrangement uses TRBV7-9 and TRBJ1-2; possibly TRBD1 for D (6 bases). The CDR3 consists of 13 residues. Trimming cost V 3 bases and J 7 bases, with 12 bases left between them. Germline V lookup: CDR1 SEHNR, CDR2 FQNEAQ (reference sequence).

This chain joins TRBV11-1 and TRBJ2-6; 12 bases fit TRBD1. The germline V gene encodes CDR1 SGHAT and CDR2 FQDESV (reference sequence). The ends lost 5 bases at V and 2 bases at J; junction bases unmatched: 7. The CDR3 length is 18 residues. The CDR3 spells CASSPGTGGGAGANVLTF. The CDR3 bases are TGTGCCAGCAGCCCCGGGACAGGGGGCGGTGCTGGGGCCAACGTCCTGACTTTC.